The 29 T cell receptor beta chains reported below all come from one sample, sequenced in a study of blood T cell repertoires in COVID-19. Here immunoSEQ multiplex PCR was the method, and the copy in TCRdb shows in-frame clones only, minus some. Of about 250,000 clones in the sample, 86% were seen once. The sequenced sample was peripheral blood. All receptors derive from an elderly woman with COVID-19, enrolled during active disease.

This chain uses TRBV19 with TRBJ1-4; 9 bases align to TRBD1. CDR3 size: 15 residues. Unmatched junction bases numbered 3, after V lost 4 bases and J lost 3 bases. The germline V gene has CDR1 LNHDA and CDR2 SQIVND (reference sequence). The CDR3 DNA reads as TGTGCCAGTAGTAGAAGACAGGGGGCTAATGAAAAACTGTTTTTT. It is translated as CASSRRQGANEKLFF.

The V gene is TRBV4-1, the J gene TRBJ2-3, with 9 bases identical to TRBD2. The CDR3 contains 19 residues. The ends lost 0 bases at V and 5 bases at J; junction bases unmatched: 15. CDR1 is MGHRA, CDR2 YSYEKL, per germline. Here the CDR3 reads CASSQEITIGLARGDTQYF. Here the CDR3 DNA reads TGCGCCAGCAGCCAAGAAATCACAATAGGACTAGCGCGGGGAGATACGCAGTATTTT.

Here the CDR3 reads CASSLGTGESPLHF. In DNA, the CDR3 is TGCGCCAGCAGCTTAGGGACAGGGGAATCACCCCTCCACTTT. This chain links TRBV5-1 with TRBJ1-6; 10 bases line up with TRBD1. CDR1 SGHRS and CDR2 YFSETQ come from the germline V gene. J was trimmed by 10 bases and V by 2 bases; bases with no gene match: 3. The CDR3 has 14 amino acids.

CDR3 sequence reads: CASSYRTATFSPLHF. CDR3 bases: TGTGCCAGCAGTTATAGGACAGCAACGTTTTCACCCCTCCACTTT. The V call is TRBV6-5, the J call TRBJ1-6, with a possible D match to TRBD1 (6 bases). Deletions cut 3 bases from V and 9 bases from J, with 15 bases between. CDR1 and CDR2 (germline): MNHEY, SVGAGI. CDR3 size: 15 residues.

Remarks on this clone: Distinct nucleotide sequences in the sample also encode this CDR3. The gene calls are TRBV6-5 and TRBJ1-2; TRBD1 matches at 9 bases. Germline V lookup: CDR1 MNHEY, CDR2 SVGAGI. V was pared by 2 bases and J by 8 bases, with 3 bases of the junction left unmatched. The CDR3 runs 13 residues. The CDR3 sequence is CASSYGTGNGYTF. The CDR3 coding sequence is TGTGCCAGCAGTTACGGGACAGGGAACGGCTACACCTTC.

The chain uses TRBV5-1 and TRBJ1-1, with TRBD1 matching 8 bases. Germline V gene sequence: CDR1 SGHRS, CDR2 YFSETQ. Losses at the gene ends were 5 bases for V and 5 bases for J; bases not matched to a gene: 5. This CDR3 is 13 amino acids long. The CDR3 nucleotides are TGCGCCAGCAGTCAGGGGGCGACGACTGAAGCTTTCTTT. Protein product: CASSQGATTEAFF.

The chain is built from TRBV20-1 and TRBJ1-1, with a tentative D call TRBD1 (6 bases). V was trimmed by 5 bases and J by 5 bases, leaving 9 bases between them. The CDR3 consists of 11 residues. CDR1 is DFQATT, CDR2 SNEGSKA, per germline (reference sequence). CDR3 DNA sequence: TGCAGTGCTGCCAGGGGAACTGAAGCTTTCTTT. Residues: CSAARGTEAFF.

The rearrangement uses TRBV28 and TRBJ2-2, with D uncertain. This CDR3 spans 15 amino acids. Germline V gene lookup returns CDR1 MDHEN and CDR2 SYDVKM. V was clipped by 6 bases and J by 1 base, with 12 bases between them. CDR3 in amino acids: CASRRRQRNTGELFF. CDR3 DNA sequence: TGTGCCAGCAGGCGGCGGCAGCGGAACACCGGGGAGCTGTTTTTT.

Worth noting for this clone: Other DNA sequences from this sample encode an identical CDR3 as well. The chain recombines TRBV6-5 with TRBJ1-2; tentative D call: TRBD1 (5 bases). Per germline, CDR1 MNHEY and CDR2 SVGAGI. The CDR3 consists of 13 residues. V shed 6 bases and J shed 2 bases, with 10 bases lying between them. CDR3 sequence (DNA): TGTGCCAGCAGCCCGGGGGTAAACTATGGCTACACCTTC. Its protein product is CASSPGVNYGYTF.

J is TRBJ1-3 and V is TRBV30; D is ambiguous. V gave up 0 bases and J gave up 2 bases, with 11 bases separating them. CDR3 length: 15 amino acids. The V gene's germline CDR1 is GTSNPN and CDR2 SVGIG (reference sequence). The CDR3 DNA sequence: TGTGCCTGGAGTGTATCTGGAGGGCCTGGAAACACCATATATTTT. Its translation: CAWSVSGGPGNTIYF.

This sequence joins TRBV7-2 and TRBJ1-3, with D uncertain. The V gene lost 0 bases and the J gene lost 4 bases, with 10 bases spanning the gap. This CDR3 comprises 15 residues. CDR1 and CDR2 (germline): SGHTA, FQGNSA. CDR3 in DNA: TGTGCCAGCAGCTTAGCGGAGGGCCGAGGAAACACCATATATTTT. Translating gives CASSLAEGRGNTIYF.

This CDR3 is CASIPRGEGYEQYF. CDR3 coding DNA: TGTGCCAGCATCCCGCGGGGGGAGGGTTACGAGCAGTACTTC. The V call is TRBV28, the J call TRBJ2-7, with 8 bases aligning to TRBD2. The length of the CDR3 is 14 residues. Germline assignment: CDR1 MDHEN and CDR2 SYDVKM. Unmatched junction bases numbered 9, after V lost 7 bases and J lost 4 bases.

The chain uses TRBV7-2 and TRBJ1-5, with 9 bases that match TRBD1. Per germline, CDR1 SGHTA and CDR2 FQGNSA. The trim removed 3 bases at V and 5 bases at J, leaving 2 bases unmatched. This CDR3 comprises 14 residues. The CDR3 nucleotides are TGTGCCAGCAGCTTCACAGGGGGCGATCAGCCCCAGCATTTT. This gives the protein CASSFTGGDQPQHF. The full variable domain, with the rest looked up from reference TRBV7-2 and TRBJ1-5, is GAGVSQSPSNKVTEKGKDVELRCDPISGHTALYWYRQSLGQGLEFLIYFQGNSAPDKSGLPSDRFSAERTGGSVSTLTIQRTQQEDSAVYLCASSFTGGDQPQHFGDGTRLSIL.

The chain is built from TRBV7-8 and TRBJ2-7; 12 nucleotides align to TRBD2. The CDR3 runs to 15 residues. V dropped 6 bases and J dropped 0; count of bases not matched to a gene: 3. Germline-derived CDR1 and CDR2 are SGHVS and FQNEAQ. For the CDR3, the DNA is TGTGCCAGCAGTAGGACTAGCGGGATCTCCTACGAGCAGTACGTC. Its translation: CASSRTSGISYEQYV.

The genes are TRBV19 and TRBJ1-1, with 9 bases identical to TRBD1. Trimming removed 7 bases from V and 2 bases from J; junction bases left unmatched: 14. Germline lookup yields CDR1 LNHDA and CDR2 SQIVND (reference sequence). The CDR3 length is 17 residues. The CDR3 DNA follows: TGTGCCAGTAAGGGAACCCCGGGACAGGGAATTAACACTGAAGCTTTCTTT. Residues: CASKGTPGQGINTEAFF.

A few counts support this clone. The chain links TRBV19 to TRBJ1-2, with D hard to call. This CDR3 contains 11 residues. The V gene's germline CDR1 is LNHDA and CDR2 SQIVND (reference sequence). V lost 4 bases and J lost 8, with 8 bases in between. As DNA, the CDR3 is TGTGCCAGTAGTAATCCCGGGGGCTACACCTTC. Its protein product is CASSNPGGYTF.

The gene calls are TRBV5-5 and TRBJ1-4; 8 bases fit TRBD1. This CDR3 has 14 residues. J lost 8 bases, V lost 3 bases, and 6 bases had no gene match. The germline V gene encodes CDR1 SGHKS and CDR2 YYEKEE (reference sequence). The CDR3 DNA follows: TGTGCCAGCAGCTGGGGACAGGAGCGAGAAAAACTGTTTTTT. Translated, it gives CASSWGQEREKLFF.

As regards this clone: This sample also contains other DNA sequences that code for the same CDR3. The CDR3 protein is CASSLGLAGGQETQYF. The CDR3 DNA sequence: TGTGCCAGCAGCTTAGGATTGGCGGGAGGTCAAGAGACCCAGTACTTC. V usage is TRBV5-5 and J usage is TRBJ2-5; 8 bases agree with TRBD2. V gave up 2 bases and J gave up 2 bases; unmatched junction bases: 8. CDR3 length: 16 residues. Germline values: CDR1 SGHKS, CDR2 YYEKEE (reference sequence). The variable domain in full, with the rest retrieved from reference TRBV5-5 and TRBJ2-5, is DAGVTQSPTHLIKTRGQQVTLRCSPISGHKSVSWYQQVLGQGPQFIFQYYEKEERGRGNFPDRFSARQFPNYSSELNVNALLLGDSALYLCASSLGLAGGQETQYFGPGTRLLVL.

CDR3 sequence reads: CASRRQGIYTEAFF. In nucleotides, the CDR3 is TGTGCCAGCAGGCGACAGGGTATTTACACTGAAGCTTTCTTT. The chain employs TRBV2 and TRBJ1-1; 7 positions match TRBD1. The ends lost 6 bases at V and 3 bases at J; junction bases unmatched: 7. This CDR3 is 14 amino acids long. Germline CDR1 SNHLY, CDR2 FYNNEI.

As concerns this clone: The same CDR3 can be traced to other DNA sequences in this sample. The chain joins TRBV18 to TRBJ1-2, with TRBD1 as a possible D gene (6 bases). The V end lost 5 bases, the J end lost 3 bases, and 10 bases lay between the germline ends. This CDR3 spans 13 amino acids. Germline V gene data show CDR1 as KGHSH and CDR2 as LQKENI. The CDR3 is CASSLGGDYGYTF. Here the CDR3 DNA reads TGTGCCAGCTCATTAGGGGGAGACTATGGCTACACCTTC.

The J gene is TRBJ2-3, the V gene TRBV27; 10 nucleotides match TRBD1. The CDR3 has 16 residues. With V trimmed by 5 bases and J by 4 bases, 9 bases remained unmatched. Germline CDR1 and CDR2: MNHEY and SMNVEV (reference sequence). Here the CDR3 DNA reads TGTGCCAGCAGTCTCCGACTCGGGACAGGGGCAGATACGCAGTATTTT. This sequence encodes CASSLRLGTGADTQYF.

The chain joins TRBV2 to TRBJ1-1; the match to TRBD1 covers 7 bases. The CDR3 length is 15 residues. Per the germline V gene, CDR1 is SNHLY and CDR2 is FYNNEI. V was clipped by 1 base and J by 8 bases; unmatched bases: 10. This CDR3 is CASSEGGQTIPEAFF. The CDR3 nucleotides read TGTGCCAGCAGTGAAGGGGGACAGACCATCCCCGAAGCTTTCTTT.

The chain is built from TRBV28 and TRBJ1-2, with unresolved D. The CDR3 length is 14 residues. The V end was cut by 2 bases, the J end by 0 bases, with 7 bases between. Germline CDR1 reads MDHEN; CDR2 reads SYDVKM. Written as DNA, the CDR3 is TGTGCCAGCAGTTTAGTCTCCGCTAACTATGGCTACACCTTC. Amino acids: CASSLVSANYGYTF.

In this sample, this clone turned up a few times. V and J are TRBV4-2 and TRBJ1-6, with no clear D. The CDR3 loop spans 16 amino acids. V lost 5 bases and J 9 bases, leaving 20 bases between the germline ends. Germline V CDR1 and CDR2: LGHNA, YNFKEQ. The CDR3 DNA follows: TGTGCCAGCAGCGCCACACGGACGGGAAATTCTTCACCCCTCCACTTT. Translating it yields CASSATRTGNSSPLHF.

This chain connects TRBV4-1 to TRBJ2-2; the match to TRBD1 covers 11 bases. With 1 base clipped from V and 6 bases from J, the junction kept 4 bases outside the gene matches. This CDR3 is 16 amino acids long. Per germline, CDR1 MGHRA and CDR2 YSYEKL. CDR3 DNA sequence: TGCGCCAGCAGCCAAGTTCCGGGACAGGGGGCCGGGGAGCTGTTTTTT. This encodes CASSQVPGQGAGELFF.

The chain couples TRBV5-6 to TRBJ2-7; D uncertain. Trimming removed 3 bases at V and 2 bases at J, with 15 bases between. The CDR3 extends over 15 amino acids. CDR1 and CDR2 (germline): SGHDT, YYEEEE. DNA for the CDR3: TGTGCCAGCAGCTCCCCTCTATCCGTTACCTACGAGCAGTACTTC. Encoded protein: CASSSPLSVTYEQYF.

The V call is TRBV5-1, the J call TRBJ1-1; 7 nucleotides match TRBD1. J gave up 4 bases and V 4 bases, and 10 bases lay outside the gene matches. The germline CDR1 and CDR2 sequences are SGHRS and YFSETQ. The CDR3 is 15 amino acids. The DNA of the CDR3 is TGCGCCAGCAGCCCGAGTACAGGGGCTGTCACTGAAGCTTTCTTT. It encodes CASSPSTGAVTEAFF.

The CDR3 is CASSYGTGFVPGELFF. The CDR3 nucleotides read TGTGCCAGCAGTTACGGGACAGGGTTCGTCCCCGGGGAGCTGTTTTTT. The V and J genes are TRBV6-6 and TRBJ2-2; 9 nucleotides match TRBD1. The germline V gene encodes CDR1 MNHNY and CDR2 SVGAGI (reference sequence). This CDR3 is built from 16 residues. J lost 6 bases, V lost 2 bases, and 7 bases had no gene match.

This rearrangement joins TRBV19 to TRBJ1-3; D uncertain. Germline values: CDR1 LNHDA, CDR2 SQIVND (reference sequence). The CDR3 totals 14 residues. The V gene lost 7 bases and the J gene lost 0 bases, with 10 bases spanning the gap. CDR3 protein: CASNKSPSGNTIYF. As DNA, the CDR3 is TGTGCCAGTAACAAGTCGCCCTCTGGAAACACCATATATTTT.